Included here is one T cell receptor beta chain sequence, with context. This clone turned up a few times. Its antigen target is currently unknown. No quality values exist for individual bases; no much larger clone is one base distant. The data are from a study of blood T cell repertoires in COVID-19 (dated by TCRdb to about 2020). Background on the whole study: Collaborator samples came from the United States, Italy and Spain and covered acute and convalescent phases of COVID-19. Sample metadata almost always included a de-identified subject ID, COVID-19 status, age in years and sex. A freely available public database, intended as a resource for researchers studying the immune response to SARS-CoV-2, is where the repertoires were released. The prospective study material was composed of cDNA or gDNA derived from T cells, B-cell-depleted T cells, or PBMCs. Where available, HLA class I and class II types were obtained from metadata supplied by the sample provider rather than from assay-based typing. Samples came from the ongoing ImmuneRACE study (first 160 participants) plus 1,254 subjects from 6 global collaborators. Deeply sampled blood TCRbeta repertoires from subjects exposed to, actively infected with, or recovered from COVID-19 were included in the dataset. Paper-wide results and their limitations: The quantity of clinical and demographic metadata differed by source and by participant and was supplied without curation.

TCRbeta CDR3 regions were amplified from genomic DNA by means of the immunoSEQ Assay, a bias-controlled multiplex PCR. The study's own analysis went as follows. Nucleated cell counts per sample were estimated from amplification of reference gene primers within the assay. Sequence reads were collapsed and filtered to measure the absolute abundance of every unique TCRbeta CDR3 rearrangement. For each sample, productive Simpson clonality was calculated by taking the square root of Simpson's diversity index across productive rearrangements. In TCRdb, the immuneACCESS table is reduced to in-frame sequences with V and J assigned. These tables do not hold every clone; where another copy was compared, an unresolved V gene accounts for under half, and the others remain unexplained. V, J and clone size were drawn from that table, and D and trimming were deduced from the DNA. In all, the sample holds 270,000 or so clones, and 80% to 85% of those were seen once. The leading ten clones occupy about 3.5% of the sample.

Participants in the prospective study were aged roughly 18 to 95 years, lived in under 30 United States geographic areas, and enrolled through a virtual design. To assign participants to cohorts, the prospective study relied on clinical history that participants themselves reported in a screening survey and a study questionnaire. For ImmuneRACE Cohort 3, a participant was defined as recovered based on two consecutive negative NP/OP PCR tests, clearance by a healthcare professional, or resolution of symptoms. Mobile phlebotomists in the prospective study collected whole blood, serum and a nasopharyngeal or oropharyngeal swab from every participant. Prospective study participants could optionally give additional blood draws and questionnaires over an approximately two-month period. Prospective study blood samples were shipped either frozen or at room temperature before DNA extraction. CDR1 and CDR2, looked up from the germline V gene, are SGHTS and YDEGEE. The CDR3 runs 14 amino acids, cysteine and phenylalanine included. The sequence is cut down to CDR3 DNA, 42 bases in frame from base 1. Trimming costs V 7 bases and J 7 bases, and their ends lie 21 bases apart.

The V and J segments used are TRBV5-8 and TRBJ2-7; the D region possibly corresponds to TRBD2 (5 bases align). The specimen was PBMCs or T cells enriched from blood (not recorded which). This clonotype originated in a man between 50 and 59 years old who had recovered from COVID-19. The CDR3 region: CASLLRGPRREQYF. The bases read TGTGCCAGCCTTCTCCGGGGTCCCCGGAGGGAGCAGTACTTC.